Here is one T cell receptor beta chain with its context. Its antigen is undetermined. The data are from a study of shared clonotypes between healthy human individuals. Study results and limitations: The sharing of roughly 5% of naive CD4 clonotypes was seen across a few donors.

Germline V gene lookup returns CDR1 SGHTA and CDR2 FQGTGA. V was clipped by 5 bases and J by 4 bases; unmatched bases: 11. The CDR3 totals 15 residues. The authors loaded 200 ng DNA, roughly 33,000 T cell genomes, into sorted-subset replicate PCRs. Study processing details: ImmunoSEQ output lacked quality scores and full-length reads, limiting matched filtering. The assay was immunoSEQ multiplex PCR, and TCRdb's table has in-frame clones only and misses some. That table furnishes V, J and clone size, whereas the DNA furnished D and trimming. The repertoire holds around 2.5 million clones, roughly 93% seen once, with roughly 0.36% in the top ten.

Material: naive CD4+ T cells from PBMCs. Subset here: CD45RA+ positively selected. This receptor was taken from a man in his late teens or twenties in good health. Some clones in this sample may be carry-over from other donors' samples. V gene TRBV7-3 combines with J gene TRBJ2-7; 7 bases line up with TRBD1. The CDR3 sequence is CASSPGDSSSYEQYF. DNA of the CDR3: TGTGCCAGCAGCCCCGGGGACAGCTCTTCGTACGAGCAGTACTTC.